One T cell receptor (beta chain) is described in this entry. As yet, its antigen is unknown. One junction end disagrees with the germline gene, perhaps due to a read error. This sample was included in a study of stem cell transplantation in POMP-related autoinflammatory disease. Study-wide results and caveats: In PRAID patients, the number of distinct TRB V-J gene pairings was restricted. PRAID patients trended toward lower TRB diversity and higher clonality in all analyzed T-cell subsets.

Assay used: immunoSEQ multiplex PCR; TCRdb lists only in-frame clones, some missing. The sample yields about 9,200 clones, approximately 90% seen once. This CDR3 has 12 amino acids. Germline V gene lookup returns CDR1 MNHNS and CDR2 SASEGT. The V gene is TRBV6-1, the J gene TRBJ2-7; D unresolved. The clonotype comes from a human donor with POMP-related autoinflammation and immune dysregulation (PRAID). The sequenced sample was CD8+ T cells from PBMCs, obtained before stem cell transplantation. CDR3 in DNA: TGTGCCATTCTCAACCGGTCCTACGAGCGGTACTTC. This gives the protein CAILNRSYERYF.